The clone carrying this TCR beta chain was detected a few times. Its antigen is unknown. The CDR3 contains 13 residues. V lost 1 base and J lost 7, with 10 bases in between. Germline values: CDR1 MGHRA, CDR2 YSYEKL. The protocol attached unique molecular identifiers to individual cDNA molecules. A single record per CDR3 protein comes from TCRdb applying MiXCR to the 5' RACE reads. The sample consists of some 91,000 distinct CDR3 sequences, approximately 11% of them appearing once. This record comes from a study of early T cells in non-severe SARS-CoV-2 infection. On the study more broadly: Bulk RNA from unsorted whole blood was sequenced; chains were unpaired.

Study observations and caveats: VDJdb matching favored anti-spike CD8 responses, missing private and CD4 specificities.

The chain couples TRBV4-1 to TRBJ1-1; D remains ambiguous. The input for sequencing was whole blood, taken at baseline. This clonotype was obtained from an adult who was a healthcare worker with PCR-confirmed SARS-CoV-2 infection or an uninfected control (not recorded which). The CDR3 spells CASSQVSQNEAFF. The CDR3 nucleotides read TGCGCCAGCAGCCAAGTCTCCCAGAATGAAGCTTTCTTT.